This entry lists 28 T cell receptor beta chains sequenced from one sample in a study of early T cells in non-severe SARS-CoV-2 infection. Each CDR3 protein gets one entry after TCRdb re-called the 5' RACE reads with MiXCR. This sample has fewer than 80,000 distinct CDR3 sequences; less than 9.5% occur once, and the top ten carry 13%. Sample: whole blood, taken at baseline. Receptors originate from an adult who was a healthcare worker with PCR-confirmed SARS-CoV-2 infection or an uninfected control (not recorded which).

There are many counts of this clonotype. The chain recombines TRBV20-1 with TRBJ2-5, with D unclear. Germline V CDR1 and CDR2: DFQATT, SNEGSKA (reference sequence). This CDR3 region has 12 residues. Trimming left V 3 bases short and J 5 bases short, with 10 bases between. CDR3 amino acids: CSARLGYETQYF. CDR3 coding DNA: TGCAGTGCTAGGTTAGGTTATGAGACCCAGTACTTC.

The chain joins TRBV29-1 to TRBJ2-1, with 9 bases fitting TRBD1. V gave up 4 bases and J gave up 5 bases; unmatched junction bases: 6. Germline lookup yields CDR1 SQVTM and CDR2 ANQGSEA. The CDR3 is 14 residues long. The CDR3 region has the DNA TGCAGCGTTGGGGCGACAGGGGGGGACAATGAGCAGTTCTTC. It translates to CSVGATGGDNEQFF.

This clonotype was observed a few times. V gene TRBV20-1 combines with J gene TRBJ2-3; 14 nucleotides align to TRBD2. The CDR3 runs 16 residues. Germline V gene sequence: CDR1 DFQATT, CDR2 SNEGSKA (reference sequence). The V and J ends lost 5 bases and 7 bases, in that order; junction bases with no gene match: 11. The CDR3 spells CSAEKAGTSGGNTQYF. In DNA form, the CDR3 reads TGCAGTGCTGAAAAAGCCGGGACTAGCGGGGGTAATACGCAGTATTTT.

The chain is built from TRBV4-3 and TRBJ2-3; D is unresolved. The CDR3 is 13 residues long. Germline V CDR1 and CDR2: LGHNA, YSLEER. The V and J ends lost 3 bases and 0 bases respectively, with 4 bases between them. The DNA of the CDR3 is TGCGCCAGCAGCCAGGCTAGCACAGATACGCAGTATTTT. This encodes CASSQASTDTQYF.

On this clonotype: A much larger clone lies one base from this, so it may be a read error. The CDR3 bases are TGCAGTGCGTTGGGGGGGATGAACATTGAAGCTTTCTTT. Translated, it gives CSALGGMNIEAFF. V usage is TRBV20-1 and J usage is TRBJ1-1, with a tentative D call TRBD1 (5 bases). The CDR3 has 13 residues. Per the germline V gene, CDR1 is DFQATT and CDR2 is SNEGSKA (reference sequence).

This clonotype was observed a few times. The chain combines TRBV7-6 with TRBJ2-2; 9 bases fit TRBD2. Germline loops: CDR1 SGHVS, CDR2 FNYEAQ. There are 12 residues in the CDR3. CDR3 DNA: TGTGCTGGCGGGAGGGCCACCGGGGAGCTGTTTTTT. It encodes CAGGRATGELFF.

V is TRBV9 and J is TRBJ2-1; D remains ambiguous. The CDR3 has 14 residues. Trimming stripped 4 bases from V and 4 bases from J, with 12 bases between. Per germline, CDR1 SGDLS and CDR2 YYNGEE. CDR3 in amino acids: CASSQSGLYNEQFF. The CDR3 DNA follows: TGTGCCAGCAGCCAAAGTGGCCTTTACAATGAGCAGTTCTTC.

This clonotype was picked up many times. The chain has TRBV6-1 and TRBJ2-6; D is undetermined. Germline CDR1 and CDR2: MNHNS and SASEGT. The CDR3 has 18 residues. V was cut by 4 bases and J by 1 base, with 17 bases left in between. CDR3 region: CASSALDSRFSGANVLTF. The CDR3 DNA reads as TGTGCCAGCAGTGCGTTGGATAGTAGATTTTCTGGGGCCAACGTCCTGACTTTC.

The chain employs TRBV12-3 or TRBV12-4 and TRBJ2-1; TRBD2 matches 11 bases. Trimming cost V 6 bases and J 3 bases; bases outside gene matches: 10. The CDR3 consists of 17 residues. CDR3 DNA: TGTGCCAGCAGCCCTATGCCGACTAGCGGGAACTACAATGAGCAGTTCTTC. Its translation: CASSPMPTSGNYNEQFF.

This clonotype occurred a few times. The V and J genes are TRBV9 and TRBJ2-1, with TRBD2 matching 7 bases. This CDR3 contains 16 residues. The J segment lost 3 bases and the V segment lost 0 bases, leaving 6 bases of the junction unmatched. Germline assignment: CDR1 SGDLS and CDR2 YYNGEE. This chain's CDR3 is CASSVEAGSDYNEQFF. In DNA, the CDR3 is TGTGCCAGCAGCGTAGAAGCGGGGTCCGACTACAATGAGCAGTTCTTC.

The CDR3 region has the DNA TGTGCCACCAGCAGAGGATCTTCCTACGAGCAGTACTTC. This gives the protein CATSRGSSYEQYF. This sequence joins TRBV15 and TRBJ2-7; D is uncertain. The CDR3 has 13 residues. Germline V lookup: CDR1 LNHNV, CDR2 YYDKDF (reference sequence). Trimming left V 1 base short and J 1 base short, with 5 bases between.

The chain links TRBV18 to TRBJ1-2; TRBD1 agrees at 7 bases. Germline loops: CDR1 KGHSH, CDR2 LQKENI. The CDR3 extends over 14 amino acids. With V trimmed by 3 bases and J by 4 bases, 5 bases remained unmatched. The chain's CDR3 is CASSPSRDSYGYTF. Written as DNA, the CDR3 is TGTGCCAGCTCACCTAGCCGGGACAGCTATGGCTACACCTTC. Full variable domain (remainder filled in from reference TRBV18 and TRBJ1-2): NAGVMQNPRHLVRRRGQEARLRCSPMKGHSHVYWYRQLPEEGLKFMVYLQKENIIDESGMPKERFSAEFPKEGPSILRIQQVVRGDSAAYFCASSPSRDSYGYTFGSGTRLTVV.

This clonotype was seen more than once but under ten times. The chain uses TRBV12-3 or TRBV12-4 and TRBJ2-5, with D unresolved. The CDR3 is 12 residues long. Between the trimmed V and J ends, which lost 3 bases and 4 bases, there was a span of 6 bases. For the CDR3, the DNA is TGTGCCAGCAGTTTCCGGCGAGAGACCCAGTACTTC. It codes for CASSFRRETQYF.

In nucleotides, the CDR3 is TGTGCCACCAGTGCCGGGACTAGCGGACAAGAGACCCAGTACTTC. Its protein is CATSAGTSGQETQYF. J is TRBJ2-5 and V is TRBV24-1; 11 positions agree with TRBD2. CDR1 is KGHDR and CDR2 is SFDVKD in the germline V gene. The CDR3 is 15 residues long. Trimming removed 5 bases from V and 2 bases from J; junction bases left unmatched: 3.

This clonotype was seen many times. V and J are TRBV19 and TRBJ2-1; 8 bases fit TRBD1. Germline CDR1 reads LNHDA; CDR2 reads SQIVND (reference sequence). J lost 3 bases, V lost 6 bases, and 7 bases had no gene match. CDR3 size: 15 residues. Here the CDR3 reads CASSNRQGLYNEQFF. The CDR3 DNA reads as TGTGCCAGTAGCAACCGACAGGGGCTCTACAATGAGCAGTTCTTC.

This clonotype was seen at least ten times. This chain joins TRBV20-1 and TRBJ2-1, with 10 bases aligning to TRBD2. The CDR3 is 15 residues long. V was pared by 4 bases and J by 9 bases, with 12 bases of the junction left unmatched. From germline, CDR1 is DFQATT and CDR2 SNEGSKA (reference sequence). The CDR3 coding sequence is TGCAGTGCTATCCCTAGCGGGAGATATGGGAGTGAGCAGTTCTTC. Translated, it gives CSAIPSGRYGSEQFF.

The chain is built from TRBV7-2 and TRBJ2-3; D call uncertain. Germline-derived CDR1 and CDR2 are SGHTA and FQGNSA. V dropped 1 base and J dropped 0 bases, with 17 bases sitting between them. This CDR3 contains 18 residues. The CDR3 coding sequence is TGTGCCAGCAGCTTAGAGCTAGTCCGGACCCTAAGCACAGATACGCAGTATTTT. As protein: CASSLELVRTLSTDTQYF.

This clonotype occurred many times. The CDR3 DNA reads as TGCGCCAGCAGCCCGGAGGGGCAGAATGGCTACACCTTC. Translated: CASSPEGQNGYTF. The V gene is TRBV5-1, the J gene TRBJ1-2; possibly TRBD1 for D (5 bases). The V end lost 4 bases, the J end lost 6 bases, and 13 bases lay between the germline ends. The germline V gene has CDR1 SGHRS and CDR2 YFSETQ. This CDR3 comprises 13 residues.

The sample holds a few counts of this clonotype. The rearrangement links TRBV7-2 to TRBJ2-5, with D perhaps being TRBD1 or TRBD2 (5 bases each). CDR1 SGHTA and CDR2 FQGNSA come from the germline V gene. This CDR3 contains 14 residues. V was pared by 4 bases and J by 3 bases, with 12 bases between. This CDR3 reads CASSSDWGKETQYF. Written as DNA, the CDR3 is TGTGCCAGCAGCTCGGACTGGGGGAAAGAGACCCAGTACTTC.

This clonotype appeared a few times. The chain couples TRBV5-4 to TRBJ1-5, with D hard to call. This CDR3 is built from 13 residues. Germline V gene sequence: CDR1 SGHNT, CDR2 YYREEE (reference sequence). The V end lost 0 bases, the J end lost 3 bases, and 4 bases lay between the germline ends. This CDR3 is CASSLEHNQPQHF. CDR3 bases: TGTGCCAGCAGCTTGGAACACAATCAGCCCCAGCATTTT.

There are a few counts of this clonotype. This chain connects TRBV20-1 to TRBJ2-2; tentative D call: TRBD2 (5 bases). V was pared by 0 bases and J by 6 bases, with 11 bases between. Germline assignment: CDR1 DFQATT and CDR2 SNEGSKA (reference sequence). The length of the CDR3 is 14 residues. The CDR3 DNA is TGCAGTGCTAGAGATCGAGGGAAATCCGGGGAGCTGTTTTTT. This codes for CSARDRGKSGELFF.

This clonotype was seen many times. V gene TRBV5-1 combines with J gene TRBJ1-1, with 7 nucleotides matching TRBD1. V dropped 0 bases and J dropped 4; count of bases not matched to a gene: 6. The CDR3 spans 15 residues. The germline V gene has CDR1 SGHRS and CDR2 YFSETQ. This chain's CDR3 is CASSLEQGSSTEAFF. CDR3 in DNA: TGCGCCAGCAGCTTGGAACAGGGGTCGAGCACTGAAGCTTTCTTT.

This clonotype was seen a few times. V gene TRBV5-4 combines with J gene TRBJ2-7, with 7 bases fitting TRBD1. CDR1 is SGHNT and CDR2 is YYREEE in the germline V gene (reference sequence). The CDR3 is 12 amino acids. V gave up 4 bases and J gave up 7 bases; unmatched junction bases: 5. CDR3 nucleotides: TGTGCCAGCAGCCAGGGACAGCAGGAGCAGTACTTC. Translation: CASSQGQQEQYF.

J is TRBJ1-6 and V is TRBV27, with D unresolved. V was clipped by 1 base and J by 0 bases, with 7 bases between them. The germline CDR1 and CDR2 sequences are MNHEY and SMNVEV (reference sequence). The CDR3 runs to 16 residues. The DNA of the CDR3 is TGTGCCAGCAGTTTATTCGGCGGCTCCTATAATTCACCCCTCCACTTT. This gives the protein CASSLFGGSYNSPLHF.

V and J are TRBV7-2 and TRBJ2-7, with D unclear. V dropped 2 bases and J dropped 5 bases, with 10 bases sitting between them. The CDR3 runs to 13 residues. CDR1 is SGHTA and CDR2 is FQGNSA in the germline V gene. The CDR3 region is CASSLNRADEQYF. CDR3 sequence (DNA): TGTGCCAGCAGCTTAAACAGAGCTGACGAGCAGTACTTC.

This clonotype was picked up many times. The J gene is TRBJ1-2, the V gene TRBV11-2; no reliable D call. V lost 2 bases and J lost 4, with 8 bases in between. The CDR3 covers 13 residues. Per the germline V gene, CDR1 is SGHAT and CDR2 is FQNNGV. CDR3 DNA sequence: TGTGCCAGCAGCTTAAGTCCGGCCTATGGCTACACCTTC. Amino acid sequence: CASSLSPAYGYTF.

The chain is built from TRBV19 and TRBJ1-2; TRBD1 aligns across 8 bases. With 3 bases clipped from V and 4 bases from J, the junction kept 7 bases outside the gene matches. The V gene's germline CDR1 is LNHDA and CDR2 SQIVND (reference sequence). This CDR3 has 15 residues. As DNA, the CDR3 is TGTGCCAGTAGTATTGGACAGGGACTGGTCTATGGCTACACCTTC. Its translation: CASSIGQGLVYGYTF.

This clonotype was detected many times. The chain has TRBV5-6 and TRBJ2-5, with TRBD2 matching 9 bases. CDR1 is SGHDT and CDR2 is YYEEEE in the germline V gene. The CDR3 spans 14 residues. Trimming cost V 4 bases and J 5 bases; bases outside gene matches: 6. The CDR3 region is CASSTGLAQETQYF. The CDR3 DNA reads TGTGCCAGCAGCACGGGACTAGCACAGGAGACCCAGTACTTC.